This T cell receptor beta chain came from a study of cytotoxic CD8 clonotypes in ibrutinib-treated CLL. This CDR3 has 14 amino acids. CDR1 and CDR2 (germline): MGHRA, YSYEKL. V was pared by 6 bases and J by 1 base, with 9 bases between. Assay used: immunoSEQ multiplex PCR; TCRdb lists only in-frame clones, some missing. The table includes just over 200,000 clones, 75% to 85% detected once. Sample: PBMCs, taken after 12 months of ibrutinib treatment. The receptor was derived from a human donor with chronic lymphocytic leukemia. The gene calls are TRBV4-1 and TRBJ2-2; D remains ambiguous. The chain's CDR3 is CASSPSGNTGELFF. CDR3 DNA sequence: TGCGCCAGCAGTCCCTCGGGGAACACCGGGGAGCTGTTTTTT.